This entry lists 29 T cell receptor beta chains sequenced from one sample in a study of early T cells in non-severe SARS-CoV-2 infection. Each CDR3 protein is one row after TCRdb ran MiXCR on the 5' RACE reads. This sample has 40,000 to 50,000 distinct CDR3 sequences, with about 12% found just once. Sequencing was carried out using whole blood. The receptors here all came from an adult who was a healthcare worker with PCR-confirmed SARS-CoV-2 infection or an uninfected control (not recorded which).

Many counts were recorded for this clonotype. The V gene is TRBV29-1, the J gene TRBJ1-1; D not certain. Germline V gives CDR1 SQVTM, CDR2 ANQGSEA. The V and J ends lost 7 bases and 7 bases respectively, with 10 bases between them. This CDR3 is 10 amino acids long. The CDR3 here is CSASSGEAFF. The CDR3 DNA sequence: TGCAGCGCCAGCTCGGGTGAAGCTTTCTTT.

This clonotype came up a few times. The rearrangement joins TRBV15 to TRBJ2-2; no reliable D call. V was trimmed by 0 bases and J by 5 bases, leaving 13 bases between them. Germline CDR1 is LNHNV and CDR2 is YYDKDF (reference sequence). The CDR3 sequence is 16 residues long. CDR3 loop: CATSRDRTRWTGELFF. As DNA, the CDR3 is TGTGCCACCAGCAGAGATCGGACCCGGTGGACCGGGGAGCTGTTTTTT.

This clonotype has ten or more counts. The CDR3 loop is CASSVDSTGELFF. CDR3 DNA: TGTGCCAGCAGCGTAGATTCCACCGGGGAGCTGTTTTTT. The rearrangement uses TRBV9 and TRBJ2-2; no clear D gene. Germline CDR1 SGDLS, CDR2 YYNGEE. The CDR3 spans 13 residues. The V gene lost 0 bases and the J gene lost 4 bases, with 4 bases spanning the gap.

This clonotype was seen more than once but under ten times. The rearrangement uses TRBV5-1 and TRBJ1-4; 9 positions match TRBD1. This CDR3 comprises 17 residues. The J segment lost 6 bases and the V segment lost 0 bases, leaving 9 bases of the junction unmatched. Germline V gives CDR1 SGHRS, CDR2 YFSETQ. In DNA, the CDR3 is TGCGCCAGCAGCTTGGACAGGGGGCACACACCGGATGAAAAACTGTTTTTT. The encoded protein is CASSLDRGHTPDEKLFF.

In this sample, this clonotype turned up many times. J is TRBJ2-7 and V is TRBV6-4, with D perhaps matching TRBD1 (6 bases). Trimming cost V 7 bases and J 0 bases, with 10 bases left between them. CDR1 and CDR2 (germline): MRHNA, SNTAGT. The CDR3 totals 13 residues. CDR3 sequence: CASTGDISYEQYF. The CDR3, as DNA: TGTGCCAGCACCGGGGACATCTCCTACGAGCAGTACTTC.

This clonotype was detected only a few times. The CDR3 reads CASSNGAYEQFF. The DNA of the CDR3 is TGTGCCAGCAGCAACGGGGCGTATGAGCAGTTCTTC. The genes are TRBV28 and TRBJ2-1, with D tentatively TRBD1 or TRBD2 (5 bases each). Germline lookup yields CDR1 MDHEN and CDR2 SYDVKM. The CDR3 is made up of 12 amino acids. Trimming stripped 6 bases from V and 8 bases from J, with 11 bases between.

V and J are TRBV30 and TRBJ2-7, with a possible D match to TRBD1 (5 bases). CDR3 length equals 13 residues. The germline V gene has CDR1 GTSNPN and CDR2 SVGIG (reference sequence). V lost 0 bases and J 3 bases, leaving 9 bases between the germline ends. The CDR3: CAWSVQANYEQYF. CDR3 coding DNA: TGTGCCTGGAGTGTACAGGCTAACTACGAGCAGTACTTC.

J is TRBJ1-2 and V is TRBV11-2; 7 bases line up with TRBD1. The CDR3 has 14 amino acids. After removal of 4 bases from V and 2 bases from J, the junction contained 4 bases not matched to a gene. Per germline, CDR1 SGHAT and CDR2 FQNNGV. This chain's CDR3 is CASSYGTANYGYTF. DNA for the CDR3: TGTGCCAGCAGCTATGGGACAGCAAACTATGGCTACACCTTC.

The sample holds a few counts of this clonotype. The chain couples TRBV20-1 to TRBJ2-1, with 8 nucleotides matching TRBD2. Germline trimming cut 5 bases from V and 9 bases from J; bases unmatched to any gene: 3. This CDR3 spans 11 amino acids. Germline assignment: CDR1 DFQATT and CDR2 SNEGSKA (reference sequence). CDR3 coding DNA: TGCAGTGCTCGACTAGCGTTTGAGCAGTTCTTC. Protein: CSARLAFEQFF.

This clonotype occurred many times. The chain combines TRBV4-1 with TRBJ2-1; D may be TRBD1 (5 bases). V lost 3 bases and J lost 5, with 11 bases in between. The germline V gene has CDR1 MGHRA and CDR2 YSYEKL. This CDR3 has 14 residues. CDR3 in amino acids: CASSQGQPHNEQFF. DNA for the CDR3: TGCGCCAGCAGCCAGGGGCAGCCCCACAATGAGCAGTTCTTC.

There are many counts of this clonotype. The rearrangement uses TRBV2 and TRBJ1-1, with D uncertain. The CDR3 consists of 14 residues. V gave up 4 bases and J gave up 3 bases, with 12 bases separating them. The V gene's germline CDR1 is SNHLY and CDR2 FYNNEI. CDR3 nucleotides: TGTGCCAGCAGTGTCTTACTCTTGGACACTGAAGCTTTCTTT. It codes for CASSVLLLDTEAFF.

The table lists this clonotype with many counts. The genes are TRBV5-1 and TRBJ2-3, with 8 bases fitting TRBD1. V dropped 3 bases and J dropped 6; count of bases not matched to a gene: 6. CDR3 length equals 14 residues. Germline assignment: CDR1 SGHRS and CDR2 YFSETQ. CDR3 DNA: TGCGCCAGCAGCTCCGGACAGGGCTACGATACGCAGTATTTT. Translation gives CASSSGQGYDTQYF. The full variable domain, with the rest looked up from reference TRBV5-1 and TRBJ2-3, is KAGVTQTPRYLIKTRGQQVTLSCSPISGHRSVSWYQQTPGQGLQFLFEYFSETQRNKGNFPGRFSGRQFSNSRSEMNVSTLELGDSALYLCASSSGQGYDTQYFGPGTRLTVL.

This clonotype was detected ten times or more. The chain carries TRBV7-2 and TRBJ2-3; no clear D. Trimming took 5 bases from V and 2 from J, leaving 2 bases between them. CDR3 length: 11 amino acids. Germline V gene sequence: CDR1 SGHTA, CDR2 FQGNSA. The CDR3 DNA reads TGTGCCAGCAGCAACACAGATACGCAGTATTTT. As protein: CASSNTDTQYF.

This clonotype was observed many times. The chain combines TRBV4-1 with TRBJ2-3, with 8 positions matching TRBD2. This CDR3 contains 17 residues. The V gene's germline CDR1 is MGHRA and CDR2 YSYEKL. V was pared by 0 bases and J by 6 bases, with 11 bases of the junction left unmatched. The CDR3 sequence is CASSQDRGSGIPDTQYF. For the CDR3, the DNA is TGCGCCAGCAGCCAAGATCGGGGTAGCGGGATCCCCGATACGCAGTATTTT.

The chain employs TRBV3-1 and TRBJ1-2, with TRBD1 matching over 7 bases. Germline V gene data show CDR1 as LGHDT and CDR2 as YNNKEL (reference sequence). The J segment lost 6 bases and the V segment lost 2 bases, leaving 3 bases of the junction unmatched. The CDR3 runs 13 residues. The CDR3 reads CASSQPGTDGYTF. The CDR3 DNA is TGTGCCAGCAGCCAACCCGGGACAGATGGCTACACCTTC. The variable domain in full, with the rest retrieved from reference TRBV3-1 and TRBJ1-2, is DTAVSQTPKYLVTQMGNDKSIKCEQNLGHDTMYWYKQDSKKFLKIMFSYNNKELIINETVPNRFSPKSPDKAHLNLHINSLELGDSAVYFCASSQPGTDGYTFGSGTRLTVV.

The chain joins TRBV24-1 to TRBJ1-5, with 8 bases lining up with TRBD1. Germline assignment: CDR1 KGHDR and CDR2 SFDVKD. With V trimmed by 6 bases and J by 1 base, 16 bases remained unmatched. The CDR3 contains 19 residues. The chain's CDR3 is CATSPPNLGQGYSNQPQHF. CDR3 bases: TGTGCCACCAGTCCCCCGAACCTTGGACAGGGTTACAGCAATCAGCCCCAGCATTTT.

The chain has TRBV5-1 and TRBJ2-3, with TRBD2 matching 9 bases. Germline-derived CDR1 and CDR2 are SGHRS and YFSETQ. This CDR3 has 18 residues. V lost 3 bases to trimming and J lost 0 bases; unmatched junction nucleotides: 11. The CDR3 protein is CASSYLAGADPSTDTQYF. The DNA of the CDR3 is TGCGCCAGCAGCTATTTAGCGGGGGCCGACCCTAGCACAGATACGCAGTATTTT.

There are many counts of this clonotype. This chain uses TRBV5-1 with TRBJ1-4; 7 bases fit TRBD1. This CDR3 is built from 16 residues. The V segment lost 4 bases and the J segment 0 bases; nucleotides outside the gene matches: 6. CDR1 is SGHRS and CDR2 is YFSETQ in the germline V gene. This CDR3 reads CASSPDTGATNEKLFF. Written as DNA, the CDR3 is TGCGCCAGCAGCCCGGACACAGGGGCAACTAATGAAAAACTGTTTTTT.

This clonotype was observed many times. The V and J genes are TRBV27 and TRBJ2-7; D is possibly TRBD2 (7 bases). The CDR3 has 15 residues. Germline loops: CDR1 MNHEY, CDR2 SMNVEV (reference sequence). The V end was cut by 2 bases, the J end by 0 bases, with 11 bases between. The CDR3, as DNA: TGTGCCAGCAGTTTAAAACGGGGGGCCTCCTACGAGCAGTACTTC. It specifies CASSLKRGASYEQYF.

The chain combines TRBV5-1 with TRBJ2-1; D might be TRBD1 (6 bases). The CDR3 extends over 14 amino acids. The germline gives CDR1 SGHRS, CDR2 YFSETQ. V shed 4 bases and J shed 1 base, with 9 bases lying between them. CDR3 region: CASSRDRSYNEQFF. DNA of the CDR3: TGCGCCAGCAGCCGAGACAGGTCCTACAATGAGCAGTTCTTC. Drawing the rest from reference TRBV5-1 and TRBJ2-1, the complete variable domain is KAGVTQTPRYLIKTRGQQVTLSCSPISGHRSVSWYQQTPGQGLQFLFEYFSETQRNKGNFPGRFSGRQFSNSRSEMNVSTLELGDSALYLCASSRDRSYNEQFFGPGTRLTVL.

In its sample, this clonotype was seen a few times. This sequence joins TRBV12-3 or TRBV12-4 and TRBJ2-3; TRBD2 matches 9 bases. CDR3 length: 16 amino acids. V dropped 2 bases and J dropped 2; count of bases not matched to a gene: 5. As DNA, the CDR3 is TGTGCCAGCAGTTTAAGGGCGGGAGGGTACACAGATACGCAGTATTTT. This encodes CASSLRAGGYTDTQYF.

V is TRBV12-3 or TRBV12-4 and J is TRBJ1-5, with a tentative D call TRBD1 (6 bases). The germline V and J ends were trimmed by 1 base and 5 bases, with 18 bases remaining between them. This CDR3 region has 17 residues. The DNA of the CDR3 is TGTGCCAGCAGTTTAGAACCCCACCAGCCAGGGGATCAGCCCCAGCATTTT. Residues: CASSLEPHQPGDQPQHF.

The table lists this clonotype with many counts. The V call is TRBV27, the J call TRBJ1-4; D is possibly TRBD1 (6 bases). Between the trimmed V and J ends, which lost 5 bases and 3 bases, there was a span of 19 bases. Germline V CDR1 and CDR2: MNHEY, SMNVEV (reference sequence). The CDR3 consists of 17 residues. Written as DNA, the CDR3 is TGTGCCAGCAGTCCCTGGCACAGGGAGTCATCTAATGAAAAACTGTTTTTT. Translating it yields CASSPWHRESSNEKLFF.

This clonotype was counted ten times or more. The chain has TRBV18 and TRBJ2-7; D might be TRBD1 or TRBD2, each matching 7 bases. Between the trimmed V and J ends, which lost 2 bases and 6 bases, there was a span of 17 bases. The germline V gene has CDR1 KGHSH and CDR2 LQKENI. This CDR3 has 15 amino acids. CDR3 amino acids: CASSPAPGRGREQYF. The CDR3 DNA follows: TGTGCCAGCTCACCAGCGCCAGGGAGGGGGCGCGAGCAGTACTTC.

The rearrangement links TRBV27 to TRBJ2-1, with D possibly matching TRBD2 (5 bases). The V end lost 4 bases, the J end lost 0 bases, and 13 bases lay between the germline ends. Looked up from germline, CDR1 is MNHEY and CDR2 is SMNVEV (reference sequence). The CDR3 runs to 16 residues. The CDR3 nucleotides are TGTGCCAGCAGTTCTTTGCCGAGCGGCTCCTACAATGAGCAGTTCTTC. Residues: CASSSLPSGSYNEQFF.

Only a few counts were recorded for this clonotype. This chain joins TRBV7-2 and TRBJ2-4; D is perhaps TRBD2 (6 bases). V was clipped by 2 bases and J by 6 bases, with 11 bases between them. This CDR3 region has 14 residues. Germline CDR1 and CDR2: SGHTA and FQGNSA. Here the CDR3 reads CASSLMTAGNIQYF. In nucleotides, the CDR3 is TGTGCCAGCAGCTTAATGACAGCGGGAAACATTCAGTACTTC.

This clonotype was observed at least ten times. This chain connects TRBV20-1 to TRBJ1-6; D not resolved. The CDR3 contains 12 residues. The germline V gene encodes CDR1 DFQATT and CDR2 SNEGSKA (reference sequence). V lost 0 bases, J lost 9 bases, and 6 bases lay in between. CDR3 in DNA: TGCAGTGCTAGAGAGGCGGGTTCACCCCTCCACTTT. As protein: CSAREAGSPLHF.

By sample fraction, this clonotype is medium-sized. The CDR3: CASSFIGGNGYTF. CDR3 sequence (DNA): TGTGCCAGCAGTTTTATCGGGGGGAATGGCTACACCTTC. This rearrangement joins TRBV28 to TRBJ1-2; D possibly corresponds to TRBD1 (5 bases). Germline lookup yields CDR1 MDHEN and CDR2 SYDVKM. Trimming took 3 bases from V and 6 from J, leaving 11 bases between them. The CDR3 is made up of 13 amino acids.

This rearrangement joins TRBV20-1 to TRBJ2-5; possibly TRBD1 or TRBD2 for D (7 bases each). Germline loops: CDR1 DFQATT, CDR2 SNEGSKA (reference sequence). The V gene lost 0 bases and the J gene lost 5 bases, with 16 bases spanning the gap. The CDR3 covers 15 residues. The CDR3 sequence is CSARDPGQGGETQYF. The CDR3 DNA reads as TGCAGTGCTAGAGATCCTGGGCAGGGGGGGGAGACCCAGTACTTC.